The table lists the clone carrying this TCR beta chain with a few counts. cDNA serving as the sequencing template came from extracted, reverse transcribed RNA. Some clones are missing from TCRdb's copy, which holds only in-frame ones; the method was immunoSEQ multiplex PCR. The table lists approximately 89,000 clones, around two fifths of them singletons. The CDR3 has 13 amino acids. Germline assignment: CDR1 GTSNPN and CDR2 SVGIG (reference sequence). V lost 0 bases to trimming and J lost 10 bases, with 12 bases between them. This sample stems from a study of CD8+ T cells in alopecia areata. The TCR comes from a human donor with alopecia areata. Sequencing was carried out using CD4+ T cells sorted from blood. The chain combines TRBV30 with TRBJ1-4; no reliable D call. The CDR3 is CAWSVRPDVKLFF. The CDR3 DNA reads as TGTGCCTGGAGTGTCCGGCCCGACGTAAAACTGTTTTTT.